This TCR beta chain was documented in a study of CD8 T cells in Susac syndrome. This CDR3 contains 16 residues. Trimming removed 6 bases from V and 0 bases from J; junction bases left unmatched: 9. The germline CDR1 and CDR2 sequences are ENHRY and SYGVKD. Random hexamers were used to reverse transcribe about 0.45 to 1 ug of RNA. By means of immunoSEQ multiplex PCR, TCR beta CDR3 spanning 54 Vbeta and 13 Jbeta underwent amplification. TCRdb ran MiXCR on the immunoSEQ multiplex PCR reads and lists one entry per CDR3 protein. This sample carries under 200,000 distinct CDR3 sequences, approximately 94% of them seen once, and the ten largest clones take 0.12%. From blood CD8+ and CD4+ T cells, the TCR beta chain was sequenced. Under recently defined diagnostic criteria, the patients with Susac syndrome qualified as having definite or probable disease.

The J gene is TRBJ2-3, the V gene TRBV10-3; 7 bases match TRBD2. The sample was CD4+ T cells from PBMCs. The TCR was taken from a human donor with Susac syndrome. DNA for the CDR3: TGTGCCATCAGGCGGGGGACTCCCACTAGCACAGATACGCAGTATTTT. It is translated as CAIRRGTPTSTDTQYF.